This is a list of T cell receptor beta chains from one sample in a study of cytotoxic CD8 clonotypes in ibrutinib-treated CLL. Profiling relied on immunoSEQ multiplex PCR, and the TCRdb table lists in-frame clones only, not all of them. Of fewer than 300,000 clones in the sample, about 72% were seen once. This specimen consisted of PBMCs, obtained at disease progression, from a patient treated with ibrutinib. The source is a human donor with chronic lymphocytic leukemia. Each CDR3 is given with its conserved first and last residue. The order of the fields is CDR3 DNA, CDR3 protein, D gene, J gene, V gene, clone size. The D gene is left open where the match is weak. The listing skips clone size in some rows; elsewhere it reads once, few, many or a size class.

CDR3 DNA: TGTGCCAGCAGCTTAATGGCGGGGAACCCCTATGGCTACACCTTC; CDR3 protein: CASSLMAGNPYGYTF; D gene: -; J gene: TRBJ1-2; V gene: TRBV7-3; clone size: many
CDR3 DNA: TGCGCCAGCAGCCTAGTAGTGGACACCCCGGAGGAAAAACTGTTTTTT; CDR3 protein: CASSLVVDTPEEKLFF; D gene: -; J gene: TRBJ1-4; V gene: TRBV5-1; clone size: -
CDR3 DNA: TGTGCCAGCAGCTTGGTCCCCGCCGAGAGCGCTGAAGCTTTCTTT; CDR3 protein: CASSLVPAESAEAFF; D gene: -; J gene: TRBJ1-1; V gene: TRBV5-4; clone size: -
CDR3 DNA: TGTGCCATCAGTGAGTCTGGGGACACCCACTACAATGAGCAGTTCTTC; CDR3 protein: CAISESGDTHYNEQFF; D gene: -; J gene: TRBJ2-1; V gene: TRBV10-3; clone size: few
CDR3 DNA: TGTGCCAGCAGCTTAGGAAAGGGACTAGCGGACGAGCAGTACTTC; CDR3 protein: CASSLGKGLADEQYF; D gene: TRBD2; J gene: TRBJ2-7; V gene: TRBV7-9; clone size: once
CDR3 DNA: TGTGCCAACATCCCGGGACTAGCGGGGGGACCCACAGATACGCAGTATTTT; CDR3 protein: CANIPGLAGGPTDTQYF; D gene: TRBD2; J gene: TRBJ2-3; V gene: TRBV6-4; clone size: -
CDR3 DNA: TGTGCCATCAAGACAGGGAGGACCTACGAGCAGTACTTC; CDR3 protein: CAIKTGRTYEQYF; D gene: -; J gene: TRBJ2-7; V gene: TRBV10-3; clone size: -
CDR3 DNA: TGTGCCAGCAGCTTTGGATGGCGGCGGGGACACAATGAGCAGTTCTTC; CDR3 protein: CASSFGWRRGHNEQFF; D gene: -; J gene: TRBJ2-1; V gene: TRBV7-2; clone size: once
CDR3 DNA: TGTGCCAGTAGTATAGGTGTCCAGGACAGGGGATACACTAGGTATCAGCCCCAGCATTTT; CDR3 protein: CASSIGVQDRGYTRYQPQHF; D gene: TRBD1; J gene: TRBJ1-5; V gene: TRBV19; clone size: -
CDR3 DNA: TGCGCCAGCAGCCCCGGACAGCTCAACCCCTACGAGCAGTACTTC; CDR3 protein: CASSPGQLNPYEQYF; D gene: -; J gene: TRBJ2-7; V gene: TRBV5-1; clone size: -
CDR3 DNA: TGTGCCAGCAGCGTAGGGACAGGGGGCTTTGAGACCCAGTACTTC; CDR3 protein: CASSVGTGGFETQYF; D gene: TRBD1; J gene: TRBJ2-5; V gene: TRBV9; clone size: -
CDR3 DNA: TGCGCCAGCAGCCCGTCTCTAGCGGGGGGCGGAGATACGCAGTATTTT; CDR3 protein: CASSPSLAGGGDTQYF; D gene: TRBD2; J gene: TRBJ2-3; V gene: TRBV5-1; clone size: -
CDR3 DNA: TGTGCCAGTAGTATAGGCGCAGGATGGGATGAGCAGTTCTTC; CDR3 protein: CASSIGAGWDEQFF; D gene: -; J gene: TRBJ2-1; V gene: TRBV19; clone size: -
CDR3 DNA: TGTGCCAGCAGCTTGGCCCCCTTTGCGGGACAGGGCACAGATACGCAGTATTTT; CDR3 protein: CASSLAPFAGQGTDTQYF; D gene: TRBD1; J gene: TRBJ2-3; V gene: TRBV5-6; clone size: -
CDR3 DNA: TGTGCCAGCAGCAGACTAGCGGGAGGGCCCAATGAGCAGTTCTTC; CDR3 protein: CASSRLAGGPNEQFF; D gene: TRBD2; J gene: TRBJ2-1; V gene: TRBV5-5; clone size: -
CDR3 DNA: TGTGCCAGCAGCCCCGGGAGGAACACTGAAGCTTTCTTT; CDR3 protein: CASSPGRNTEAFF; D gene: -; J gene: TRBJ1-1; V gene: TRBV9; clone size: -
CDR3 DNA: TGTGCCAGCCGACAGGGGATTTACCAAGAGACCCAGTACTTC; CDR3 protein: CASRQGIYQETQYF; D gene: TRBD1; J gene: TRBJ2-5; V gene: TRBV6-5; clone size: -
CDR3 DNA: TGTGCCAGCAGCCGGACGCCACGGGCGACAGGGCCCTCGGAGACCCAGTACTTC; CDR3 protein: CASSRTPRATGPSETQYF; D gene: TRBD1; J gene: TRBJ2-5; V gene: TRBV11-3; clone size: -
CDR3 DNA: TGTGCCAGCAGTTTAAGTGGGGCTTTTTCCTACGAGCAGTACTTC; CDR3 protein: CASSLSGAFSYEQYF; D gene: -; J gene: TRBJ2-7; V gene: TRBV27; clone size: -
CDR3 DNA: TGCGCCAGCAGCCTCGGGACTGAGGGAGCTTTCTTT; CDR3 protein: CASSLGTEGAFF; D gene: -; J gene: TRBJ1-1; V gene: TRBV4-1; clone size: few
CDR3 DNA: TGTGCCAGCAGCTGGACAGGGGACTACGAGCAGTACTTC; CDR3 protein: CASSWTGDYEQYF; D gene: TRBD1; J gene: TRBJ2-7; V gene: TRBV11-1; clone size: -
CDR3 DNA: TGTGCCATCAGTGCCGACAGGGAAAGCTATGGCTACACCTTC; CDR3 protein: CAISADRESYGYTF; D gene: TRBD1; J gene: TRBJ1-2; V gene: TRBV10-3; clone size: few
CDR3 DNA: TGTGCCAGCAGCCGAGACTCTGAGACCCAGTACTTC; CDR3 protein: CASSRDSETQYF; D gene: -; J gene: TRBJ2-5; V gene: TRBV7-2; clone size: -
CDR3 DNA: TGTGCCAGCAAGGGGCGGAACACTGAAGCTTTCTTT; CDR3 protein: CASKGRNTEAFF; D gene: -; J gene: TRBJ1-1; V gene: TRBV9; clone size: -
CDR3 DNA: TGTGCCAGCAGCGTAGCATGGGGGGCGGACTATGGCTACACCTTC; CDR3 protein: CASSVAWGADYGYTF; D gene: -; J gene: TRBJ1-2; V gene: TRBV9; clone size: -
CDR3 DNA: TGTGCCAGCAGTTTAGGTGGCGGAGCCTACGAGCAGTACTTC; CDR3 protein: CASSLGGGAYEQYF; D gene: -; J gene: TRBJ2-7; V gene: TRBV27; clone size: -
CDR3 DNA: TGTGCCAGCAGACAGGGGACCTATGGCTACACCTTC; CDR3 protein: CASRQGTYGYTF; D gene: TRBD1; J gene: TRBJ1-2; V gene: TRBV6-5; clone size: -
CDR3 DNA: TGTGCCAGCAGCACGAACATCGGGGGCGAGGAGACCCAGTACTTC; CDR3 protein: CASSTNIGGEETQYF; D gene: -; J gene: TRBJ2-5; V gene: TRBV7-9; clone size: -
CDR3 DNA: TGTGCCAGTAAGGCAGGCCCTGACTACGAGCAGTACTTC; CDR3 protein: CASKAGPDYEQYF; D gene: -; J gene: TRBJ2-7; V gene: TRBV19; clone size: -
CDR3 DNA: TGTGCCAGCAGTACCCTCGTCTATCGCGGGGGCGGCAGGTACGAGCAGTACTTC; CDR3 protein: CASSTLVYRGGGRYEQYF; D gene: -; J gene: TRBJ2-7; V gene: TRBV28; clone size: -
CDR3 DNA: TGTGCCAGTAGTATTACCAGACTCCGGGGAGAAAAACTGTTTTTT; CDR3 protein: CASSITRLRGEKLFF; D gene: -; J gene: TRBJ1-4; V gene: TRBV19; clone size: -
CDR3 DNA: TGTGCCAGCAGCTTGCTGACAGGGGTCGGCGGAAACACCATATATTTT; CDR3 protein: CASSLLTGVGGNTIYF; D gene: TRBD1; J gene: TRBJ1-3; V gene: TRBV5-5; clone size: once
CDR3 DNA: TGTGCCAGCAGTGACTACGCCACCGTGGGGATTCCCTACGAGCAGTACTTC; CDR3 protein: CASSDYATVGIPYEQYF; D gene: -; J gene: TRBJ2-7; V gene: TRBV6-4; clone size: -
CDR3 DNA: TGTGCCAGTAGTATAACCGGGACAGGGGGGTTAGATACGCAGTATTTT; CDR3 protein: CASSITGTGGLDTQYF; D gene: TRBD1; J gene: TRBJ2-3; V gene: TRBV19; clone size: -
CDR3 DNA: TGTGCCAGCAGTCCAGTTAGAAGGGAGCAGTTCTTC; CDR3 protein: CASSPVRREQFF; D gene: -; J gene: TRBJ2-1; V gene: TRBV28; clone size: -
CDR3 DNA: TGTGCCAGTGGAACAGGGACCGGGGTTTATGGCTACACCTTC; CDR3 protein: CASGTGTGVYGYTF; D gene: -; J gene: TRBJ1-2; V gene: TRBV28; clone size: -
CDR3 DNA: TGTGCCAGCAGCTTAGCAAGGCAGGGGGCGAGTTTAGGGAACACTGAAGCTTTCTTT; CDR3 protein: CASSLARQGASLGNTEAFF; D gene: TRBD1; J gene: TRBJ1-1; V gene: TRBV7-8; clone size: -
CDR3 DNA: TGTGCCAGCAGCTTCGGCCGGGGGTACGAGCAGTACTTC; CDR3 protein: CASSFGRGYEQYF; D gene: -; J gene: TRBJ2-7; V gene: TRBV14; clone size: -
CDR3 DNA: TGTGCCAGCACTCTCCGGCCCGGAAACACCATATATTTT; CDR3 protein: CASTLRPGNTIYF; D gene: -; J gene: TRBJ1-3; V gene: TRBV6-5; clone size: -
CDR3 DNA: TGTGCCAGCAGCGCGCTAGCGGGTTATTTCTATGAGCAGTTCTTC; CDR3 protein: CASSALAGYFYEQFF; D gene: TRBD2; J gene: TRBJ2-1; V gene: TRBV7-8; clone size: once
CDR3 DNA: TGCGCCAGCAGCCTTCGGGACAGGACAATCTCCTATAATTCACCCCTCCACTTT; CDR3 protein: CASSLRDRTISYNSPLHF; D gene: TRBD1; J gene: TRBJ1-6; V gene: TRBV4-1; clone size: -
CDR3 DNA: TGTGCCAGTAGTATAGGACAGGGCCCAGATACGCAGTATTTT; CDR3 protein: CASSIGQGPDTQYF; D gene: TRBD1; J gene: TRBJ2-3; V gene: TRBV19; clone size: -
CDR3 DNA: TGCAGCGTTCTAGGACTCGGCGCGAACACCGGGGAGCTGTTTTTT; CDR3 protein: CSVLGLGANTGELFF; D gene: -; J gene: TRBJ2-2; V gene: TRBV29-1; clone size: -
CDR3 DNA: TGTGCCAGCAGCTTATATTTTCCGAGCGGGGTACTCGGATCCGGGGAGCTGTTTTTT; CDR3 protein: CASSLYFPSGVLGSGELFF; D gene: TRBD2; J gene: TRBJ2-2; V gene: TRBV7-3; clone size: -
CDR3 DNA: TGTGCCACCAGCCCGGAAAACTTAGGGGGCTACACCTTC; CDR3 protein: CATSPENLGGYTF; D gene: -; J gene: TRBJ1-2; V gene: TRBV15; clone size: -
CDR3 DNA: TGCGCCAGCCGGGACAGGGGAGGAGCGGGCTATGGCTACACCTTC; CDR3 protein: CASRDRGGAGYGYTF; D gene: TRBD1; J gene: TRBJ1-2; V gene: TRBV5-1; clone size: -